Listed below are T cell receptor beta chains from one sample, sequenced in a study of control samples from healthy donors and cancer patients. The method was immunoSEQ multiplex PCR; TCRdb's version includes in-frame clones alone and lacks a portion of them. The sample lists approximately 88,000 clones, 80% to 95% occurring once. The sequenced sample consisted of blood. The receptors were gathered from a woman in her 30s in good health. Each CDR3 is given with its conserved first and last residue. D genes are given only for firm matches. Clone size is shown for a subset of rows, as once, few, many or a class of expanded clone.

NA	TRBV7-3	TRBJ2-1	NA	CASSPPAGKNEQFF	TGTGCCAGCAGTCCACCGGCAGGGAAGAATGAGCAGTTCTTC
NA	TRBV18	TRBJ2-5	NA	CASSPGETQYF	TGTGCCAGCTCACCTGGGGAGACCCAGTACTTC
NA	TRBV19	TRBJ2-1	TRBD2	CASLEVAGAVENEQFF	TGTGCCAGCCTCGAGGTCGCGGGAGCGGTAGAGAATGAGCAGTTCTTC
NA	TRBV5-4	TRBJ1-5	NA	CASSLAGGNQPQHF	TGTGCCAGCAGCTTGGCAGGTGGCAATCAGCCCCAGCATTTT
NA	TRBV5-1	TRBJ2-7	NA	CASSLVSEQYF	TGCGCCAGCAGCTTGGTCTCCGAGCAGTACTTC
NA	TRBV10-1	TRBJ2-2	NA	CASSESTGELFF	TGCGCCAGCAGTGAGAGCACCGGGGAGCTGTTTTTT
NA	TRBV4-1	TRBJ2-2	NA	CASSQEEFLKSGELFF	TGCGCCAGCAGCCAAGAAGAATTTTTAAAATCGGGGGAGCTGTTTTTT
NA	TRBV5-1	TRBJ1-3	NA	CASSPQNSGNTIYF	TGCGCCAGCAGCCCCCAAAATTCTGGAAACACCATATATTTT
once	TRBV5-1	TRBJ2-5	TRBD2	CASSLVAGGPQETQYF	TGCGCCAGCAGCTTGGTAGCGGGAGGGCCCCAAGAGACCCAGTACTTC
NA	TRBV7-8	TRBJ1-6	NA	CASSLLSAGSPLHF	TGTGCCAGCAGCTTACTGTCAGCCGGCTCACCCCTCCACTTT
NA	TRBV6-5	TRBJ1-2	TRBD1	CASSPTGTANYGYTF	TGTGCCAGCAGCCCGACCGGGACAGCGAACTATGGCTACACCTTC
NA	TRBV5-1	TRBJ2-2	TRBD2	CASSLSSGKSGELFF	TGCGCCAGCAGCTTAAGTAGCGGGAAATCCGGGGAGCTGTTTTTT
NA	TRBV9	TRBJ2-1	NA	CASSDQGFSYNEQFF	TGTGCCAGCAGCGACCAGGGTTTCTCCTACAATGAGCAGTTCTTC
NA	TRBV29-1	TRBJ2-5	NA	CSVESLSSRDF	TGCAGCGTTGAAAGTTTGTCTAGCAGGGACTTC
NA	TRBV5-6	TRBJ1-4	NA	CASSLGGGAGKLFF	TGTGCCAGCAGCTTGGGTGGTGGGGCAGGGAAGCTGTTTTTT
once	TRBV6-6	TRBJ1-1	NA	CASSPRVTEAFF	TGTGCCAGCAGTCCCAGGGTTACTGAAGCTTTCTTT
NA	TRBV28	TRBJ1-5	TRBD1	CASSGQGLPGEPQHF	TGTGCCAGCAGCGGACAGGGCCTACCTGGTGAGCCCCAGCATTTT
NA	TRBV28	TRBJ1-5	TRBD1	CASSPWDRGLNQPQHF	TGTGCCAGCAGTCCTTGGGACAGGGGGCTGAATCAGCCCCAGCATTTT
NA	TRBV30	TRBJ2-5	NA	CAWNLLAKETQYF	TGTGCCTGGAACCTTCTAGCCAAAGAGACCCAGTACTTC
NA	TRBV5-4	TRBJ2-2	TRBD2	CASSPSQREKGGELFF	TGTGCCAGCAGCCCCTCACAGCGGGAGAAGGGCGGGGAGCTGTTTTTT
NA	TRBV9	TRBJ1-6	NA	CASSVEQGDSPLHF	TGTGCCAGCAGCGTGGAACAGGGAGATTCACCCCTCCACTTT
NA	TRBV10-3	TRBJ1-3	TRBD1	CAIRGTEENTIYF	TGTGCCATCAGAGGGACAGAGGAAAACACCATATATTTT
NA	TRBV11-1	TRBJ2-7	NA	CASSLYSYEQYF	TGTGCCAGCAGCTTGTACTCCTACGAGCAGTACTTC
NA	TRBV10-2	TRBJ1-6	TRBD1	CASRGSRGNSPLHF	TGCGCCAGCAGGGGGTCCAGGGGGAATTCACCCCTCCACTTT
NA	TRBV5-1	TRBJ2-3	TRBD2	CASSLPSGVADTQYF	TGCGCCAGCAGCTTGCCTAGCGGGGTCGCAGATACGCAGTATTTT
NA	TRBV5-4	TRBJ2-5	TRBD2	CASSSKTSGQETQYF	TGTGCCAGCAGCTCAAAGACTAGCGGCCAAGAGACCCAGTACTTC
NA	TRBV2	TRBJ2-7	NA	CASSEGLYEQYF	TGTGCCAGCAGTGAGGGCCTCTACGAGCAGTACTTC
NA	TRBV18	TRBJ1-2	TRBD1	CASSQGQGDYGYTF	TGTGCCAGCTCCCAGGGACAGGGTGACTATGGCTACACCTTC
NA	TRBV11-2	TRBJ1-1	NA	CASSRGGVMNTEAFF	TGTGCCAGCAGCCGAGGGGGGGTCATGAACACTGAAGCTTTCTTT
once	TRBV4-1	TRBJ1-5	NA	CASSQREQGISQPQHF	TGCGCCAGCAGCCAACGCGAACAGGGAATCAGTCAGCCCCAGCATTTT